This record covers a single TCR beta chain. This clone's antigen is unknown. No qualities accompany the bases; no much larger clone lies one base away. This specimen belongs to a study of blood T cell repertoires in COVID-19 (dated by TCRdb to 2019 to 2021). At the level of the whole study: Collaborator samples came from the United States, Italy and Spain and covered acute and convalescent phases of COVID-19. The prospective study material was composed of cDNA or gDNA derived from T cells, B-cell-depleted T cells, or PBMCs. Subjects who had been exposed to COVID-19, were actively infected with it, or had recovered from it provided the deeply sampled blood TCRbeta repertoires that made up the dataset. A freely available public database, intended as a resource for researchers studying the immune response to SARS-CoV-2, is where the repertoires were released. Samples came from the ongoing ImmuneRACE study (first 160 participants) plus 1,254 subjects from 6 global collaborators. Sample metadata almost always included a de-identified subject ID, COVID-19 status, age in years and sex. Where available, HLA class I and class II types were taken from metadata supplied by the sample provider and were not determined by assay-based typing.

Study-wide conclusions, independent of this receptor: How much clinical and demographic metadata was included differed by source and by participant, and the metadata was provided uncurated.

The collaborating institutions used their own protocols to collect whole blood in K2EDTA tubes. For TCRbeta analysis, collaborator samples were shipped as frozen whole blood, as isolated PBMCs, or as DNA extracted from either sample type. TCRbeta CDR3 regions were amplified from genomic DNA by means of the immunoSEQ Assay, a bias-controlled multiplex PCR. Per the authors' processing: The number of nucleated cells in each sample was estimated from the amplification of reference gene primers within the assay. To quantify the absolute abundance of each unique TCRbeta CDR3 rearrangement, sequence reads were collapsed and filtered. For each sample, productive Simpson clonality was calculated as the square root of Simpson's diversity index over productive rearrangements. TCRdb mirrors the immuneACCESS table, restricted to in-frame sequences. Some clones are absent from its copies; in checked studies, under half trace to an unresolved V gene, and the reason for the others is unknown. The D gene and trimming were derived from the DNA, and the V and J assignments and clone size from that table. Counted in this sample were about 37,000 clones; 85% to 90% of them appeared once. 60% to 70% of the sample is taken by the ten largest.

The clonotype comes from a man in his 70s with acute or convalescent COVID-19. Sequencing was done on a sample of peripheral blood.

The bases are TGTGCCAGCTCTCAAGGGACAGTTGGAAACACCATATATTTT. Translated, it gives CASSQGTVGNTIYF. Here the chain combines TRBV18 and TRBJ1-3; 7 nucleotides in the junction match TRBD1. Via the germline V gene, CDR1 is KGHSH and CDR2 LQKENI. The CDR3 covers 14 residues, taking in both the cysteine and the phenylalanine. The read is trimmed to its CDR3 DNA, 42 bases read in frame from base 1. Germline trimming amounts to 6 bases on V and 3 bases on J, with 5 as the count of junction bases outside the gene matches.